Detailed here is one T cell receptor beta chain. Its target antigen remains unknown. Per-base qualities were not stored, and no clone one base away is much larger. The CDR3 regions of human TCRbeta chains were analyzed by immunosequencing. As for the authors' bioinformatics: Repertoire TCRs were matched against a reference library of SARS-CoV-2-specific TCRs generated with the MIRA antigen-specificity platform. Breadth was defined as the fraction of unique TCRs that were SARS-CoV-2-associated, and depth was defined as the fraction of total T cells that were SARS-CoV-2-associated. Using the MIRA data, every spike-specific TCR was mapped to the spike region that the TCR reacted to and assigned to either a CD4 or a CD8 class. Log10-transformed breadth and depth values were compared by one-way ANOVA with Sidak's multiple comparisons tests. TCRdb limited this immuneACCESS table to in-frame rearrangements with V and J called. A share of clones is missing; checked studies link under half to unresolved V genes, and the rest is unexplained. Clone size and the V and J calls come from that table; the DNA yielded D and trimming. In all, the sample holds approximately 81,000 clones, and 83% of those were seen once. 1.3% of the sample is held by the ten biggest clonotypes.

The time point label corresponds to: about 28 days (+/-7) after the second vaccine dose. AZD1222 recipients given second doses at about 4 weeks or at about 12 weeks were pooled, since spike-specific TCR depth and breadth were not found to differ between the two schedules. Vaccinee samples came from UK trials COV001 and COV002, including a single-blind randomized controlled phase 2/3 trial of AZD1222 (ChAdOx1 nCoV-19) in healthy adults. For TCRbeta chain sequencing, PBMC samples from trial participants were taken at day 0 and at day 28 after the second dose. The sample originates from a study of T cell responses to AZD1222 COVID-19 vaccine (dated by TCRdb to about 2021). Regarding the complete study: A total of about 230 trial participants underwent TCR sequencing, of whom about 210 received two doses of AZD1222 and approximately 25 received two doses of the MenACWY control vaccine. Enrollment into the trials was organized by age into subgroups of 18-55, 56-69 and 70-plus years, and those subgroups contained roughly 150, 30 and 60 TCR-sequenced participants, respectively. The paper as a whole reports these results and caveats: The vaccine-associated CD4 TCRs covered the entire spike protein, and the dominant responses fell in regions 160-218 and 743-854. Reportedly, almost half of the unique spike-specific TCRs recognized epitopes lying outside the regions that are mutated in the B.1.351 and B.1.1.7 variants. Conclusions about previously exposed vaccinees were limited because only six AZD1222 recipients were SARS-CoV-2 seropositive at baseline. Most participants were white British and females outnumbered males, and the authors suggested that clonal diversity may have been underestimated. After two AZD1222 doses, spike-specific TCR breadth and depth were significantly higher than at day 0 and than in MenACWY recipients. Because no day 14 peak-response samples were available, repertoires were characterized only after the peak T cell response. In the small 56-69-year group, the increase in depth fell short of significance, most likely because of low power.

For CDR1 and CDR2, the germline V gene (reference sequence) lists LNHDA and SQIVND. From its cysteine to its phenylalanine, the CDR3 spans 15 amino acids. Solely the CDR3 DNA is kept, with 45 bases framed from the first base. V is trimmed back by 3 bases and J by 4 bases, and the junction contains 6 bases that no gene match accounts for. Sequencing used peripheral blood, obtained 28 days after the second AZD1222 dose. The TCR comes from an adult who received the AZD1222 COVID-19 vaccine. The chain is encoded by TRBV19 joined to TRBJ2-7; 10 nucleotides in the junction match TRBD1. The base sequence is TGTGCCAGTAGTATTCCCGGACAGGGGGTTTACGAGCAGTACTTC. Its amino acids are CASSIPGQGVYEQYF.